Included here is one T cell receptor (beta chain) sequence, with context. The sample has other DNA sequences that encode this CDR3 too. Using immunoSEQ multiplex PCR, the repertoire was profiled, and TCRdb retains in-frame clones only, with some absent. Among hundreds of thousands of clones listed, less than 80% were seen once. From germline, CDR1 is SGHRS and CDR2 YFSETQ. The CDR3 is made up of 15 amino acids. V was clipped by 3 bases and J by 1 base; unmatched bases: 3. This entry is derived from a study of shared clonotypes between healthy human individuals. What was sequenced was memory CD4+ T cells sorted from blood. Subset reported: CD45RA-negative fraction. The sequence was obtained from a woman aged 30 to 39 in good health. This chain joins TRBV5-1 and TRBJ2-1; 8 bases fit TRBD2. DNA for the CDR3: TGCGCCAGCAGCTACACTAGCGGATCCTACAATGAGCAGTTCTTC. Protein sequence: CASSYTSGSYNEQFF.